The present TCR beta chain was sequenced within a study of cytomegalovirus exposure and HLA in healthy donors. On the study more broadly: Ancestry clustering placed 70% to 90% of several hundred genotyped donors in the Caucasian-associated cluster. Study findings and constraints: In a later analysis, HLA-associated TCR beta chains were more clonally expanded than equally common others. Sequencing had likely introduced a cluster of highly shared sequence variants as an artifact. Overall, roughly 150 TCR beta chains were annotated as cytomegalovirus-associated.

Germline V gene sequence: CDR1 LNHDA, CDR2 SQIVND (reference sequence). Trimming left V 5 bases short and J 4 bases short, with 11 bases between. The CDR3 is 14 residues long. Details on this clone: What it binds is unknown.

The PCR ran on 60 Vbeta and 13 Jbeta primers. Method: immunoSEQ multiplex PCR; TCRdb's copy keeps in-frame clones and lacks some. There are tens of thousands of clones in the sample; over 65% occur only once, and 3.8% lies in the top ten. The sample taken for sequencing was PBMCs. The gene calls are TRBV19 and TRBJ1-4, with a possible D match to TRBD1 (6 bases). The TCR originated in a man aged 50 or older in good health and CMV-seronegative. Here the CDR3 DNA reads TGTGCCAGTAGTGCCCGAGGGGGTAATGAAAAACTGTTTTTT. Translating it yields CASSARGGNEKLFF. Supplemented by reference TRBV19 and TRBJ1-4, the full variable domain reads DGGITQSPKYLFRKEGQNVTLSCEQNLNHDAMYWYRQDPGQGLRLIYYSQIVNDFQKGDIAEGYSVSREKKESFPLTVTSAQKNPTAFYLCASSARGGNEKLFFGSGTQLSVL.